The TCR beta chain under discussion was sequenced for a study of CD8+CD57+ T cells in acquired aplastic anemia. Study-wide context: Quantities of DNA derived from sorted CD4+ and CD8+ cells averaged around 3 ug. General study results and limits: Controls and patients did not differ significantly in CD8+ Simpson's diversity. Patients and controls had in common around 29 CD8+ CDR3 sequences.

The template used for profiling TCR beta VDJ and CDR3 was genomic DNA. Via MiXCR, TCRdb re-called the reads, giving one row per CDR3 protein. The sample records approximately 58,000 distinct CDR3 sequences, roughly three fifths being singletons. Only patients with CD8+CD57+ cell expansion on flow cytometry were chosen for sequencing. Receipt of therapy had not occurred in any patient by the time of blood sampling. The germline V gene has CDR1 LNHNV and CDR2 YYDKDF (reference sequence). The V end was cut by 4 bases, the J end by 4 bases, with 16 bases between. This CDR3 is built from 15 residues. As for this clonotype: Its antigen is still unknown.

The rearrangement links TRBV15 to TRBJ1-2; TRBD1 might be the D (5 bases). The sequenced material came from sorted CD4+, CD8+, or CD8+CD57+ T cells (not recorded which) from PBMCs. The receptor was isolated from a human donor with aplastic anemia. The CDR3 spells CATSTLTTATYGYTF. CDR3 DNA: TGTGCCACCAGCACCCTCACGACAGCGACCTATGGCTACACCTTC.